The present entry profiles one T cell receptor (beta chain) with its context. No cognate antigen has been identified for it. This likely comes from a read error, as the CDR3 has no conserved phenylalanine or tryptophan at its end. No DNA is shown, since the ends of the CDR3 on it are uncertain; the CDR3 is the one TCRdb lists. The data stem from a study of CD8+CD57+ T cells in acquired aplastic anemia (dated by TCRdb to about 2018). Concerning the study at large: On average, sorted CD4+ and CD8+ cells yielded about 3 ug of extracted DNA, with a range of about 0.17 to 27.4 ug. CD8+CD57+ expansion was defined as frequency above the mean frequency observed in healthy subjects. General conclusions and limits of the study: Roughly 30 CD8+ CDR3 sequences were found to be shared between patients and controls, but these sequences appeared to be highly expressed in patients and within the immunodominant clones of the patients. CD8+ Simpson's diversity did not differ significantly between patients and healthy controls (P=0.060).

The germline V gene yields SGHTA for CDR1 and FQGTGA for CDR2. The CDR3 spans 13 amino acids, including both terminal residues. Genomic DNA served as template for TCR beta VDJ combination and CDR3 sequence profiling. An Illumina HiSeq 2000 was the platform used for TCR repertoire sequencing. In the source study's methods: Repertoire assessment relied on Simpson's diversity index, CDR3 size and DJ length profiles, and TRBV/TRBJ rearrangement plots. The most abundant DNA sequence in the deep sequencing data was taken as the immunodominant clone. CDR3 amino acid sequences were checked for sharing across subjects and were also compared against the VDJdb database and published repertoires. TCRdb itself trimmed the public reads at Q25 with fastp, ran MiXCR and retained productive beta chains. Each entry merges the rows of one CDR3 protein and shows their most common DNA and genes. The V and J calls here are based on TCRdb, not the publication. The sample records more than 250,000 distinct CDR3 sequences, approximately 86% of which are singletons. The ten largest account for approximately 42% of the sample.

Flow cytometry had shown CD8+CD57+ cell expansion in the patients selected for sequencing. All patients had severe acquired aplastic anemia diagnosed by International Study of Aplastic Anemia and Agranulocytosis and Camitta criteria. No therapy had been received by the patients at the time of blood sampling. TCR repertoires of sorted CD4+ and CD8+ blood T cells from severe aplastic anemia patients and healthy subjects were deep-sequenced in the study. Patients were enrolled in the USA under clinicaltrials.gov protocols 00001620, 01623167, 00001397, 00071045, 00081523 and 00961064. Ficoll-Paque density gradient centrifugation was used to isolate peripheral blood mononuclear cells. Before DNA extraction, CD4+ and CD8+ T cells were sorted by FACS or by magnetic beads.

The sequence was collected from a human donor with aplastic anemia. Recombination connected TRBV7-3 to TRBJ2-3; the table's D call of TRBD2 was not tested on the DNA. Sequencing input: sorted CD4+, CD8+, or CD8+CD57+ T cells (not recorded which) from PBMCs. CDR3 protein: CASSWLEVETYEQ.